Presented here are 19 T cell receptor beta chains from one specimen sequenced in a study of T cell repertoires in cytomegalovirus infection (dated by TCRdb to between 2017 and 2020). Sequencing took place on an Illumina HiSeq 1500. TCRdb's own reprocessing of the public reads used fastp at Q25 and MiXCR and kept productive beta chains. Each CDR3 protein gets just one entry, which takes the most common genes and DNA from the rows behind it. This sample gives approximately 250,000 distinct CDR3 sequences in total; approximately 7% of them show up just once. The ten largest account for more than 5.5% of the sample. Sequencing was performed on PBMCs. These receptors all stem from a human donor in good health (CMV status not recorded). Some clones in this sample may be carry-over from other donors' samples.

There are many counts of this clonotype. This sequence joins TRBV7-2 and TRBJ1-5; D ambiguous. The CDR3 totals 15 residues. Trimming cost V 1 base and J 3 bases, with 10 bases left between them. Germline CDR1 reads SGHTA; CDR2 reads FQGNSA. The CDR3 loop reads CASSLEAASNQPQHF. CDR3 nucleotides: TGTGCCAGCAGCTTAGAGGCGGCGTCCAATCAGCCCCAGCATTTT.

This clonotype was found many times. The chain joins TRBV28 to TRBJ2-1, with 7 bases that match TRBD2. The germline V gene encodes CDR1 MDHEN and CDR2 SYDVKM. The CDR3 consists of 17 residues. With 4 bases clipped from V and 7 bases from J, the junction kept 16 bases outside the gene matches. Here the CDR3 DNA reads TGTGCCAGCAGTTCCACGGGGGGAAGAGAACCGCGAAATGAGCAGTTCTTC. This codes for CASSSTGGREPRNEQFF.

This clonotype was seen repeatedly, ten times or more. The CDR3 region has the DNA TGTGCCAGCAGCTTAAGAAACCCGGGACAGGGGCAACGCTCACCCCTCCACTTT. It codes for CASSLRNPGQGQRSPLHF. V and J are TRBV7-2 and TRBJ1-6, with 10 nucleotides matching TRBD1. Germline V gene data show CDR1 as SGHTA and CDR2 as FQGNSA. This CDR3 is 18 amino acids long. The V gene end was trimmed by 2 bases and the J gene end by 10 bases; junction bases not matched to a gene: 14.

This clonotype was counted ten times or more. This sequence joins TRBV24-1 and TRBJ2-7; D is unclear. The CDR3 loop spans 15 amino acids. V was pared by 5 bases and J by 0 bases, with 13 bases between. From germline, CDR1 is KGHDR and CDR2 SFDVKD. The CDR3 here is CATSGSPSISYEQYF. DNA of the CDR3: TGTGCCACCAGTGGTTCTCCCAGTATCTCCTACGAGCAGTACTTC.

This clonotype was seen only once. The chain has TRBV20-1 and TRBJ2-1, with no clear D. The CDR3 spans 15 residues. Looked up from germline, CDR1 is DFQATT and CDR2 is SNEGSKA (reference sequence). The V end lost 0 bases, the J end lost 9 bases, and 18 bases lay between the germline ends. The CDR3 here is CSARDRSQYISEQFF. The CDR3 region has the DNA TGCAGTGCTAGAGATCGCAGCCAGTACATCAGTGAGCAGTTCTTC.

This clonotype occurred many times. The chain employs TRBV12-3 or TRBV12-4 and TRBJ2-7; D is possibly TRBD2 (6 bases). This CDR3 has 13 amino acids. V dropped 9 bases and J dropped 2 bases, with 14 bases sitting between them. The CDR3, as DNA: TGTGCCAGTACCACGGGGGATGCCTACGAGCAGTACTTC. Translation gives CASTTGDAYEQYF.

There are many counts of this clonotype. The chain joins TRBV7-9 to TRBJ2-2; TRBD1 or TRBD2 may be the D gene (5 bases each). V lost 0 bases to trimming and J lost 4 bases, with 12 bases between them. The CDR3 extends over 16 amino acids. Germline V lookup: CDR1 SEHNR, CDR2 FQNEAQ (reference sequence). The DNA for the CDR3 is TGTGCCAGCAGCTTAGCGGGGGACCTAATCACCGGGGAGCTGTTTTTT. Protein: CASSLAGDLITGELFF.

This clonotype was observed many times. Here the CDR3 reads CASSPQTTETASYEQYF. CDR3 bases: TGCGCCAGCAGTCCACAAACCACAGAGACAGCTTCCTACGAGCAGTACTTC. The genes are TRBV23-1 and TRBJ2-7; D is possibly TRBD1 (5 bases). TRBV23-1 falls under the ORF class, with uncertain function. Trimming pared 4 bases from V and 1 base from J, leaving 20 bases between. CDR3 size: 17 residues.

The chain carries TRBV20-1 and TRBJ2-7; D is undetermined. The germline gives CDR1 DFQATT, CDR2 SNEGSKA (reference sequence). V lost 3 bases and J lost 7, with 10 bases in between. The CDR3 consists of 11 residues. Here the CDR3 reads CSASQVEEQYF. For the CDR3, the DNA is TGCAGTGCTAGTCAGGTAGAGGAGCAGTACTTC.

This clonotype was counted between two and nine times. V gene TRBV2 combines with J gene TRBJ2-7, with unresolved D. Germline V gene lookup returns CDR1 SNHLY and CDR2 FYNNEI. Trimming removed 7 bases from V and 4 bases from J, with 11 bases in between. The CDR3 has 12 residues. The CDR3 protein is CASKVLKYEQYF. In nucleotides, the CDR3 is TGTGCCAGCAAAGTACTTAAATACGAGCAGTACTTC.

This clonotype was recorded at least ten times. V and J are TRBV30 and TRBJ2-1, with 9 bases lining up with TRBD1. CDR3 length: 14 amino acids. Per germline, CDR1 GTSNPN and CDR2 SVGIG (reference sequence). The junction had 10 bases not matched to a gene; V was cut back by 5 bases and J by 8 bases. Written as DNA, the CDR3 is TGTGCCTGGGACTGGGACAGGGTTGGCGATGAGCAGTTCTTC. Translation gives CAWDWDRVGDEQFF.

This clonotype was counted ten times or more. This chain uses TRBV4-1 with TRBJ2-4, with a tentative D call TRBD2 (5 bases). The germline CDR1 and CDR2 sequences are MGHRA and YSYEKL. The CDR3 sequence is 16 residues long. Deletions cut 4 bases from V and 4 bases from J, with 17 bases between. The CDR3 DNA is TGCGCCAGCAGCCCAAGTAATGAGGGCAGGAAAAACATTCAGTACTTC. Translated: CASSPSNEGRKNIQYF.

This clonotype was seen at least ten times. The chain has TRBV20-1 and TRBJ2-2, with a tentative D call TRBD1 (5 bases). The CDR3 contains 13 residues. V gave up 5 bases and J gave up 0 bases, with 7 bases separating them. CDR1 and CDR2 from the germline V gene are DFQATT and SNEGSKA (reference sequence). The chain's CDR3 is CSAATANTGELFF. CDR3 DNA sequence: TGCAGTGCTGCGACAGCGAACACCGGGGAGCTGTTTTTT.

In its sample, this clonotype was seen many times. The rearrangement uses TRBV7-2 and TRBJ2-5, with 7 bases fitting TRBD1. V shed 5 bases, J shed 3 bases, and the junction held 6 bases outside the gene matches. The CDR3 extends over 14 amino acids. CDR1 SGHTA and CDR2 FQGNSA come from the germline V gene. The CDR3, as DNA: TGTGCCAGCAGCGGCCGGGACAGAGAAGAGACCCAGTACTTC. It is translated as CASSGRDREETQYF.

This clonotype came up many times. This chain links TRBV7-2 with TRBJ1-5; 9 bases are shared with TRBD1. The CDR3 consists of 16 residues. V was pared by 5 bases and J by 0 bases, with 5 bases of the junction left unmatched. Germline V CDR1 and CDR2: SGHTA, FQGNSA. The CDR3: CASSVQGAYSNQPQHF. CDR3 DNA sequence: TGTGCCAGCAGCGTACAGGGGGCATATAGCAATCAGCCCCAGCATTTT.

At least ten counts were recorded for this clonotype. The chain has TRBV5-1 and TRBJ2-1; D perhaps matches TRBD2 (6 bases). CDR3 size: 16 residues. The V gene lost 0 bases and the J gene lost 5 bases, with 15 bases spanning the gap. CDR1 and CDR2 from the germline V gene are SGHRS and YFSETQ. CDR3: CASSLGGGFGDNEQFF. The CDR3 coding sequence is TGCGCCAGCAGCTTGGGTGGGGGGTTTGGCGACAATGAGCAGTTCTTC.

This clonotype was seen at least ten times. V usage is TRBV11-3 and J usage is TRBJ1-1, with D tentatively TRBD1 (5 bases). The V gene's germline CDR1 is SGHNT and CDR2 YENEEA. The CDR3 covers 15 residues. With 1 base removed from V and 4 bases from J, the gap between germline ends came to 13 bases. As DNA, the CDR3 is TGTGCCAGCAGCTTAGGGGGGGAGGAAACCACTGAAGCTTTCTTT. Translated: CASSLGGEETTEAFF.

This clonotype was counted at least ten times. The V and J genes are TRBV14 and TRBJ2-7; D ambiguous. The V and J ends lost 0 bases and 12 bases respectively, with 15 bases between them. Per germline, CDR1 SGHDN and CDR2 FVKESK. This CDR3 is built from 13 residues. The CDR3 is CASSQDLLERRYF. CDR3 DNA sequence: TGTGCCAGCAGCCAAGATCTTCTCGAGAGGCGGTACTTC.

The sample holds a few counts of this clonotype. CDR3 coding DNA: TGTGCCAGCATCCGAAACCCAGGGTACACTGAAGCTTTCTTT. Its translation is CASIRNPGYTEAFF. The chain is built from TRBV27 and TRBJ1-1; TRBD1 is a possible D gene (5 bases). CDR3 length: 14 residues. V was trimmed by 7 bases and J by 3 bases, leaving 15 bases between them. Germline lookup yields CDR1 MNHEY and CDR2 SMNVEV (reference sequence).